The 10 T cell receptor beta chains below were found in one sample sequenced in a study of glioma-infiltrating T cells. TCR alpha and beta CDR3 regions were amplified from RNA using iRepertoire nested multiplex PCR. TCRdb redid the calling of the multiplex PCR reads with MiXCR, one entry per CDR3 protein. The sample yields around 350,000 distinct CDR3 sequences, less than 50% seen once. Sequenced sample: glioma tissue, nonneoplastic brain tissue, or PBMCs (not recorded which). The receptors derive from a human donor with low-grade glioma or glioblastoma, undergoing nonglioma brain surgery, or in good health (not recorded which).

V and J are TRBV20-1 and TRBJ2-7; the match to TRBD2 covers 10 bases. Germline CDR1 reads DFQATT; CDR2 reads SNEGSKA (reference sequence). J lost 6 bases, V lost 3 bases, and 5 bases had no gene match. There are 13 residues in the CDR3. The CDR3 sequence: CSASSSGRAEQYF. CDR3 sequence (DNA): TGCAGTGCTAGTTCCAGCGGGAGGGCCGAGCAGTACTTC.

The chain uses TRBV29-1 and TRBJ2-3; no clear D. This CDR3 contains 12 residues. The V gene lost 6 bases and the J gene lost 2 bases, with 9 bases spanning the gap. Per the germline V gene, CDR1 is SQVTM and CDR2 is ANQGSEA. CDR3 protein: CSVGLFTDTQYF. CDR3 sequence (DNA): TGCAGCGTGGGCCTTTTCACAGATACGCAGTATTTT.

The sample holds one count of this clonotype. A much larger clonotype is one base distant, so this may be a read error. The chain recombines TRBV27 with TRBJ2-1, with 10 bases that match TRBD1. Germline CDR1 reads MNHEY; CDR2 reads SMNVEV (reference sequence). The CDR3 consists of 14 residues. V lost 4 bases, J lost 10 bases, and 7 bases stayed unmatched. The CDR3 region is CASSSGTGVYEQFF. In nucleotides, the CDR3 is TGTGCCAGCAGTTCCGGGACAGGGGTTTACGAGCAGTTCTTC.

This sequence joins TRBV20-1 and TRBJ2-5; D might be TRBD2 (6 bases). Germline loops: CDR1 DFQATT, CDR2 SNEGSKA (reference sequence). V was clipped by 6 bases and J by 6 bases, with 17 bases between them. The CDR3 spans 13 residues. CDR3 sequence (DNA): TGCAGTGCCCGACGGGACTTGGGCAAGACCCAGTACTTC. Its protein is CSARRDLGKTQYF.

Comment on this clonotype: Given a much more abundant clone one base away, this may be a read error. The chain joins TRBV7-2 to TRBJ1-1; 11 bases are shared with TRBD1. Germline trimming cut 5 bases from V and 10 bases from J; bases unmatched to any gene: 6. The CDR3 has 13 amino acids. CDR1 is SGHTA and CDR2 is FQGNSA in the germline V gene. The CDR3 spells CASSLGQGGRAFF. The DNA for the CDR3 is TGTGCCAGCAGCCTGGGACAGGGGGGACGAGCTTTCTTT.

About this clonotype itself: Germline and junction disagree at one end, which may indicate a read error. This chain uses TRBV6-1 with TRBJ2-1, with TRBD1 identical over 7 bases. Germline assignment: CDR1 MNHNS and CDR2 SASEGT. The CDR3 covers 16 residues. The CDR3, as DNA: TGTGCCATCAGTGGCACAGGGGCGCAGGCCTACAATGAGCAGTTCTTC. Its protein is CAISGTGAQAYNEQFF.

The V gene is TRBV28, the J gene TRBJ1-5, with D hard to call. The CDR3 totals 14 residues. V lost 7 bases and J 4 bases, leaving 14 bases between the germline ends. Germline V gives CDR1 MDHEN, CDR2 SYDVKM. CDR3 protein: CASTPGGSNQPQHF. In DNA form, the CDR3 reads TGTGCCAGCACCCCCGGCGGGAGTAATCAGCCCCAGCATTTT.

Points on this clonotype: This may stem from a read error, because a much larger clone lies one nucleotide away. J is TRBJ2-2 and V is TRBV28; D may be TRBD1 or TRBD2 (5 bases each). The V end lost 3 bases, the J end lost 5 bases, and 16 bases lay between the germline ends. Germline V CDR1 and CDR2: MDHEN, SYDVKM. The CDR3 contains 16 residues. CDR3 amino acids: CASSFPWGIWTGELFF. DNA for the CDR3: TGTGCCAGCAGTTTTCCTTGGGGGATATGGACCGGGGAGCTGTTTTTT.

Of note for this clonotype: Since a much larger clone is just one base distant, this may be a read error. The chain couples TRBV28 to TRBJ2-5; 11 nucleotides match TRBD2. The CDR3 spans 16 residues. The V gene's germline CDR1 is MDHEN and CDR2 SYDVKM. The V gene end was trimmed by 4 bases and the J gene end by 7 bases; junction bases not matched to a gene: 11. The CDR3 DNA follows: TGTGCCAGCAGTTCCACCGGGACTAGCGGTGGAGGGACCCAGTACTTC. Translated, it gives CASSSTGTSGGGTQYF.

V and J are TRBV11-2 and TRBJ2-1; 7 positions agree with TRBD1. The CDR3 extends over 15 amino acids. Germline V gene data show CDR1 as SGHAT and CDR2 as FQNNGV. The ends lost 3 bases at V and 3 bases at J; junction bases unmatched: 5. The CDR3 DNA is TGTGCCAGCAGCTTTCAAGGGGGCCTCTACAATGAGCAGTTCTTC. As protein: CASSFQGGLYNEQFF. Looking up the rest from reference TRBV11-2 and TRBJ2-1 gives the full variable domain: EAGVAQSPRYKIIEKRQSVAFWCNPISGHATLYWYQQILGQGPKLLIQFQNNGVVDDSQLPKDRFSAERLKGVDSTLKIQPAKLEDSAVYLCASSFQGGLYNEQFFGPGTRLTVL.